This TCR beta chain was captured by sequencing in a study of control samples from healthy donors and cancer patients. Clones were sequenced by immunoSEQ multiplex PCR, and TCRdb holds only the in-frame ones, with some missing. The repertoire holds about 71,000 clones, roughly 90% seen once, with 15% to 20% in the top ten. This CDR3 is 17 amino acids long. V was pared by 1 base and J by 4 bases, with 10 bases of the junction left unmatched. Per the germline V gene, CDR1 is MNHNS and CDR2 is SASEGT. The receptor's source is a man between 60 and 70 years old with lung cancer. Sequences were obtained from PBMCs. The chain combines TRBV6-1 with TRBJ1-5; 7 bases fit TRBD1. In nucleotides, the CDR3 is TGTGCCAGCAGTGAAGAGGGAAGGGGGCGCCGAAATCAGCCCCAGCATTTT. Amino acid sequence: CASSEEGRGRRNQPQHF.